The source of this T cell receptor (beta chain) is a study of PD-1 blockade in classical Hodgkin lymphoma. Across the whole study: Nivolumab dosed at 3 mg/kg went to patients intravenously every 2 weeks. Points from the study as a whole: The drivers behind the repertoire differences, possibly disease activity or prior therapy, remain undefined. Before treatment, complete responders showed about the same diversity as newly diagnosed patients. Patients were excluded if nivolumab began under 1 year after ASCT (the autologous transplant).

The table came from immunoSEQ multiplex PCR; TCRdb's copy has only in-frame clones and leaves some out. The sample includes about 150,000 clones, just under 80% of them seen just once. Turning to this clone: The antigen remains undetermined.

Germline V gene data show CDR1 as SEHNR and CDR2 as FQNEAQ (reference sequence). This CDR3 is 15 amino acids long. The V and J ends lost 3 bases and 2 bases respectively, with 12 bases between them. Brentuximab vedotin exposure varied, and every patient relapsed after autologous stem cell transplantation. This TCR was recovered from a human donor with classical Hodgkin lymphoma. This chain links TRBV7-9 with TRBJ2-3; tentatively, D is TRBD2 (5 bases). The source was peripheral blood mononuclear cells (PBMCs), collected before the second cycle of nivolumab. CDR3 DNA: TGTGCCAGCAGCTTCGGGGAGAGCCTCACAGATACGCAGTATTTT. The encoded protein is CASSFGESLTDTQYF.